This T cell receptor beta chain was obtained from a study of blood T cell repertoires in COVID-19. As for the study in general: The United States, Italy and Spain supplied acute and convalescent COVID-19 samples. PBMCs, B-cell-depleted T cells, or T cells provided the cDNA or gDNA that made up the material.

Methods used by the authors: Quantification of nucleated cells was approximated via reference gene primer amplification. Generated by immunoSEQ multiplex PCR, the TCRdb table keeps only in-frame clones and is missing some. D and trimming come from the DNA, and the V and J calls and clone size come from that table. Here the sample spans tens of thousands of clones, 75% to 95% being singletons. The receptor comes from a man aged 50 or older with active COVID-19. Sequences were obtained from peripheral blood.

CDR3 in DNA: TGTGCCAGCAGCCCCCGAGGACTAGCGGGGCGACTGAGCTCCTACAATGAGCAGTTCTTC. This codes for CASSPRGLAGRLSSYNEQFF. This sequence joins TRBV13 and TRBJ2-1; 12 bases fit TRBD2. Germline V gene data show CDR1 as PRHDT and CDR2 as FYEKMQ (reference sequence). Trimming at V came to 5 bases and at J to 0 bases, leaving 14 bases not matched to a gene. The CDR3 totals 20 residues. The full variable domain, in which reference TRBV13 and TRBJ2-1 provide the parts outside the CDR3, is AAGVIQSPRHLIKEKRETATLKCYPIPRHDTVYWYQQGPGQDPQFLISFYEKMQSDKGSIPDRFSAQQFSDYHSELNMSSLELGDSALYFCASSPRGLAGRLSSYNEQFFGPGTRLTVL.